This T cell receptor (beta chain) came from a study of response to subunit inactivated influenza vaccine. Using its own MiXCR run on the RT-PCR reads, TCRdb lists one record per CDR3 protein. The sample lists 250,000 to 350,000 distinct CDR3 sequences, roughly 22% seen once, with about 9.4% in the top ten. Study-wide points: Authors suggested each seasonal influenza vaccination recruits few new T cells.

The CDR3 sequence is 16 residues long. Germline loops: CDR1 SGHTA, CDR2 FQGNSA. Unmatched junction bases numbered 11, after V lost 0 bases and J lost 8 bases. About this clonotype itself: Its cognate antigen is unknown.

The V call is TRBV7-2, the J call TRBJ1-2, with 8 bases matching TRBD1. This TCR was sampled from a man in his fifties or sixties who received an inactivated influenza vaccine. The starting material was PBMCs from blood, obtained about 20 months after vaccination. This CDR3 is CASSLARGLEAGGYTF. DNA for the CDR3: TGTGCCAGCAGCTTAGCCAGGGGGCTTGAAGCGGGAGGCTACACCTTC.